This TCR beta chain was captured in a study of blood T cell repertoires in COVID-19. Across the whole study: Samples representing acute and convalescent COVID-19 were sourced from the United States, Italy and Spain. The cDNA or gDNA used as material had been derived from T cells, B-cell-depleted T cells, or PBMCs.

Generated by immunoSEQ multiplex PCR, the TCRdb table keeps only in-frame clones and is missing some. Here the sample spans roughly 130,000 clones, approximately 80% being singletons. Adults between roughly 18 and 89 years of age took part from some 25 US areas. This CDR3 comprises 13 residues. Looked up from germline, CDR1 is LNHNV and CDR2 is YYDKDF (reference sequence). Trimming shortened V by 6 bases and J by 6 bases, and 12 bases separated the two germline ends. Sequences were obtained from PBMCs or T cells enriched from blood (not recorded which). The J gene is TRBJ1-5, the V gene TRBV15, with a weak D call TRBD1 (6 bases). The source of this sequence is a man aged 45 to 65 who had recovered from COVID-19. Here the CDR3 reads CATSRNRVQPQHF. DNA for the CDR3: TGTGCCACCAGTAGAAACAGGGTTCAGCCCCAGCATTTT.